The clone carrying this T cell receptor beta chain showed up just a few times. What it recognizes is unknown. This sample is drawn from a study of cytomegalovirus exposure and HLA in healthy donors. PCR was performed using 60 Vbeta and 13 Jbeta primers. Method: immunoSEQ multiplex PCR; TCRdb's copy keeps in-frame clones and lacks some. The table lists roughly 80,000 clones, more than 50% of them singletons. This CDR3 has 15 amino acids. Germline V gene lookup returns CDR1 MGHDK and CDR2 SYGVNS. J was trimmed by 3 bases and V by 7 bases; bases with no gene match: 6. Study findings and constraints: A few CMV-associated chains were confirmed in vitro to be specific for CMV antigens. In a later analysis, HLA-associated beta chains showed higher expansion and lower generation probabilities than comparable chains. TCR beta V- and J-gene trimming, according to a later analysis, was linked to a missense DCLRE1C variant.

The V call is TRBV25-1, the J call TRBJ2-1, with 10 bases that match TRBD2. The sample consisted of PBMCs. The origin of this receptor is a male donor in good health and CMV-seropositive. CDR3 protein: CASTRTSGIYNEQFF. In DNA, the CDR3 is TGTGCCAGCACCCGAACTAGCGGGATCTACAATGAGCAGTTCTTC.